Listed here is a single T cell receptor beta chain. Its antigen remains unidentified. The CDR3 has 13 amino acids. V lost 4 bases, J lost 5 bases, and 9 bases lay in between. Germline V gene sequence: CDR1 GTSNPN, CDR2 SVGIG (reference sequence). The PCR was carried out with 60 Vbeta primers and 13 Jbeta primers. Assay: immunoSEQ multiplex PCR; the TCRdb copy retains only in-frame clones and omits some. Counted here are about 73,000 clones, roughly 70% occurring once; the ten biggest clones make up approximately 13%. These data are taken from a study of cytomegalovirus exposure and HLA in healthy donors. Study observations and caveats: Links to common viral pathogens appeared, in a later analysis, for several of the most significant clusters.

The receptor comes from a man between 70 and 80 years old in good health and CMV-seronegative. This chain joins TRBV30 and TRBJ1-6; possible D gene TRBD1, 5 bases. The sample comprised PBMCs. CDR3 sequence (DNA): TGTGCCTGGAAAGGGGTAGATAATTCACCCCTCCACTTT. This translates into CAWKGVDNSPLHF.